The clone carrying this T cell receptor (beta chain) was seen more than once but under ten times. This record comes from a study of sequential checkpoint blockade in melanoma. The CDR3 is 16 residues long. CDR1 and CDR2 (germline): MNHEY, SMNVEV (reference sequence). The germline V and J ends were trimmed by 6 bases and 7 bases, with 25 bases remaining between them. Assay: immunoSEQ multiplex PCR; the TCRdb copy retains only in-frame clones and omits some. The sample carries fewer than 10,000 clones, more than 90% recorded once. Noted treatment: randomized to nivolumab then ipilimumab (arm A) or the reverse (arm B).

The gene calls are TRBV27 and TRBJ2-7; maybe TRBD2 (5 bases). This sequence originates from a human donor with melanoma. Specimen: CD8+ T cells sorted from blood (inferred from file names), collected from a patient given nivolumab and ipilimumab in sequence. For the CDR3, the DNA is TGTGCCAGCAGGACTTCGGGCGGGTGGGCTGCTACGGAGCAGTACTTC. It codes for CASRTSGGWAATEQYF.